This T cell receptor (beta chain) was identified during a study of T cells after yellow fever vaccination. Study observations and caveats: Peak timing came faster in the weaker secondary response, day 5 versus 15. Only a small proportion of the clonotypes turned up in both the CD4 and the CD8 compartments, likely arising from convergent recombination. After the booster, roughly 96% of CD4 and 75% to 90% of CD8 primary-response clones were re-detected. Sorted repertoires could include abundant contaminating clonotypes from bulk cells.

On this clonotype: What it binds is not known.

In TCRdb, the 5' RACE reads were re-called with MiXCR into one record per CDR3 protein. The sample includes more than 450,000 distinct CDR3 sequences, about a fifth of them seen just once. After removal of 5 bases from V and 6 bases from J, the junction contained 4 bases not matched to a gene. The CDR3 totals 14 residues. The germline gives CDR1 LNHDA, CDR2 SQIVND (reference sequence). The clonotype was recovered from a man in his late teens or twenties who received the YFV17D yellow fever vaccine. Sequencing was performed on PBMCs, taken approximately 22 days after the first yellow fever vaccination. V and J are TRBV19 and TRBJ1-2; 12 nucleotides match TRBD1. The CDR3 loop reads CASSPGQGADGYTF. CDR3 in DNA: TGTGCCAGTAGTCCGGGACAGGGGGCGGATGGCTACACCTTC.